This T cell receptor delta chain was obtained from a study of gamma-delta chains in newborns, infants, children. Overall study context: Microbial exposure reportedly drives polyclonal innate γδ T cell expansion after birth.

Germline V gene sequence: CDR1 GEAIGNYY, CDR2 EKD. This CDR3 spans 17 amino acids. Trimming took 0 bases from V and 1 from J, leaving 17 bases between them. This clone qualifies as medium-sized. TCRdb called clones from the reads again using CATT. This table holds fewer than 6,000 delta-chain clones, about 18% found once. The gene calls are TRDV2 and TRDJ1; D remains ambiguous. The sample consisted of blood. The TCR originated in a child who was a newborn, infant or young child, either healthy, febrile or measles-vaccinated (not recorded which). This CDR3 reads CACDTNFGLSITDKLIF. In DNA, the CDR3 is TGTGCCTGTGACACCAATTTCGGCTTATCCATCACCGATAAACTCATCTTT.